This T cell receptor beta chain was identified in a study of shared clonotypes between healthy human individuals. General study results and limits: Represented diversity (both genetic and exposure-history) was limited by the small number of donors. Among a few donors, 4.5% to 5.5% of naive CD4 clonotypes were found in common. Sequencing of the sorted subsets was shown by rarefaction to be incomplete despite large depth.

The repertoire was sequenced with immunoSEQ multiplex PCR; TCRdb's copy has only in-frame clones and lacks some. The repertoire holds about 1 million clones, with 60% to 80% as singletons. Of note for this clone: The antigen is undetermined.

With 3 bases removed from V and 0 bases from J, the gap between germline ends came to 13 bases. The CDR3 totals 15 residues. The germline gives CDR1 SGHRS, CDR2 YFSETQ. All donors were healthy HIV-negative adults lacking recent acute infections or vaccinations. The genes are TRBV5-1 and TRBJ2-7; D possibly uses TRBD1 or TRBD2 (6 bases each). This receptor was identified in a man aged 18 to 30 in good health. The sequenced material came from memory CD4+ T cells sorted from blood. Subset indicated: CD45RA-negative fraction. The CDR3: CASSSGGAGSYEQYF. The CDR3 DNA reads as TGCGCCAGCAGCTCCGGGGGCGCGGGCTCCTACGAGCAGTACTTC.